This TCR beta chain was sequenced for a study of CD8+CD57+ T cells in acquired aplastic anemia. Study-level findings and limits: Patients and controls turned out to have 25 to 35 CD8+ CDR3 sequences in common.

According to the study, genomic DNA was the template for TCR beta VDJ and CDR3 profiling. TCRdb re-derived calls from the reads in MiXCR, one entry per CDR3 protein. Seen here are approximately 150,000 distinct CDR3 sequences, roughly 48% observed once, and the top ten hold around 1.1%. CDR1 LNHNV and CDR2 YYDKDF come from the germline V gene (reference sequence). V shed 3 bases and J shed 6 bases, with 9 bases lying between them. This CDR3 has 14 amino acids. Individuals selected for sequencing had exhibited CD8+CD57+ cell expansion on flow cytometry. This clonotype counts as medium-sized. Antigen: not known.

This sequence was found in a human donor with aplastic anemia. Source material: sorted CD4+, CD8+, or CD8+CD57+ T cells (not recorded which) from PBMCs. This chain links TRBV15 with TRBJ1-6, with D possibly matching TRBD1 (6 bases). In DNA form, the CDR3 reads TGTGCCACCAGCAGCAGGGGCGGTAATTCACCCCTCCACTTT. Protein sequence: CATSSRGGNSPLHF.